These 24 T cell receptor beta chains originate from one sample sequenced in a study of cytomegalovirus exposure and HLA in healthy donors. Vbeta (60) and Jbeta (13) primers were used in the PCR. The data were produced by immunoSEQ multiplex PCR, yet TCRdb's version contains in-frame clones alone and is incomplete. The table shows over 150,000 clones, with roughly 84% occurring only once. The sample consisted of PBMCs. These receptors came from a girl less than two years old in good health and CMV-seronegative.

The table lists this clone with a count of one. The V gene is TRBV2, the J gene TRBJ2-1, with 13 bases lining up with TRBD2. The junction had 5 bases not matched to a gene; V was cut back by 2 bases and J by 7 bases. CDR1 is SNHLY and CDR2 is FYNNEI in the germline V gene. The CDR3 contains 16 residues. The CDR3 nucleotides are TGTGCCAGCAGTGAATTTTGGACTAGCGGGAGTAATGAGCAGTTCTTC. It translates to CASSEFWTSGSNEQFF.

The genes are TRBV14 and TRBJ2-3; 16 positions match TRBD2. The CDR3 runs 20 residues. V dropped 4 bases and J dropped 2; count of bases not matched to a gene: 12. CDR1 is SGHDN, CDR2 FVKESK, per germline. CDR3 DNA sequence: TGTGCCAGCAGCCCTCGGCGGGGACTAGCGGGGGGGAAGGTCACAGATACGCAGTATTTT. Translating it yields CASSPRRGLAGGKVTDTQYF. The full variable domain, in which reference TRBV14 and TRBJ2-3 provide the parts outside the CDR3, is EAGVTQFPSHSVIEKGQTVTLRCDPISGHDNLYWYRRVMGKEIKFLLHFVKESKQDESGMPNNRFLAERTGGTYSTLKVQPAELEDSGVYFCASSPRRGLAGGKVTDTQYFGPGTRLTVL.

V and J are TRBV9 and TRBJ2-1; 7 bases line up with TRBD2. CDR3 length: 14 residues. The V gene end was trimmed by 0 bases and the J gene end by 8 bases; junction bases not matched to a gene: 5. Germline CDR1 SGDLS, CDR2 YYNGEE. CDR3 nucleotides: TGTGCCAGCAGCGTAGTTGCGGGAGTCCATGAGCAGTTCTTC. It codes for CASSVVAGVHEQFF. The full variable domain, completed using reference TRBV9 and TRBJ2-1, is DSGVTQTPKHLITATGQRVTLRCSPRSGDLSVYWYQQSLDQGLQFLIQYYNGEERAKGNILERFSAQQFPDLHSELNLSSLELGDSALYFCASSVVAGVHEQFFGPGTRLTVL.

The chain carries TRBV9 and TRBJ2-1, with TRBD2 identical over 7 bases. CDR1 is SGDLS and CDR2 is YYNGEE in the germline V gene. There are 18 residues in the CDR3. J lost 8 bases, V lost 0 bases, and 17 bases had no gene match. This chain's CDR3 is CASSVGFFRTRDGYEQFF. The DNA for the CDR3 is TGTGCCAGCAGCGTAGGATTTTTTCGGACTAGAGATGGATATGAGCAGTTCTTC.

This chain connects TRBV6-5 to TRBJ2-4; 8 nucleotides match TRBD1. The CDR3 spans 12 residues. V lost 5 bases and J lost 13; bases outside the gene matches: 7. Germline V lookup: CDR1 MNHEY, CDR2 SVGAGI. The CDR3 DNA reads as TGTGCCAGCAGTAACAGGGCAGGGGGCCAGTACTTC. Its protein product is CASSNRAGGQYF.

V and J are TRBV19 and TRBJ2-5, with TRBD2 identical over 10 bases. Per the germline V gene, CDR1 is LNHDA and CDR2 is SQIVND (reference sequence). Losses at the gene ends were 3 bases for V and 6 bases for J; bases not matched to a gene: 7. CDR3 size: 15 residues. The CDR3 reads CASSMELAGQKTQYF. The CDR3 coding sequence is TGTGCCAGTAGTATGGAACTAGCGGGACAAAAGACCCAGTACTTC.

The count of this clone is one. The chain has TRBV19 and TRBJ1-4, with TRBD1 matching 8 bases. Losses at the gene ends were 6 bases for V and 8 bases for J; bases not matched to a gene: 11. Looked up from germline, CDR1 is LNHDA and CDR2 is SQIVND (reference sequence). The CDR3 totals 15 residues. The CDR3 sequence is CASSREGTGGEKLFF. The CDR3 nucleotides read TGTGCCAGTAGCCGGGAAGGGACAGGTGGGGAAAAACTGTTTTTT.

The chain uses TRBV2 and TRBJ2-2; 13 bases align to TRBD2. Germline V gene lookup returns CDR1 SNHLY and CDR2 FYNNEI. This CDR3 region has 15 residues. V dropped 6 bases and J dropped 7; count of bases not matched to a gene: 5. As DNA, the CDR3 is TGTGCCAGCAGAGGACTAGCGGGAGTTGGCGGGGAGCTGTTTTTT. The encoded protein is CASRGLAGVGGELFF.

This chain joins TRBV30 and TRBJ1-3, with D tentatively TRBD1 (5 bases). Germline loops: CDR1 GTSNPN, CDR2 SVGIG (reference sequence). Trimming shortened V by 7 bases and J by 4 bases, and 23 bases separated the two germline ends. The CDR3 is 16 amino acids. The CDR3 nucleotides are TGTGCCTACTGCAGGGAAAGGGTTTCGGAAGGAAACACCATATATTTT. The encoded protein is CAYCRERVSEGNTIYF.

V usage is TRBV18 and J usage is TRBJ2-3; 10 nucleotides align to TRBD1. This CDR3 spans 17 amino acids. Germline V gene lookup returns CDR1 KGHSH and CDR2 LQKENI. The junction had 7 bases not matched to a gene; V was cut back by 2 bases and J by 2 bases. In nucleotides, the CDR3 is TGTGCCAGCTCACCATTTGAAGGGACAGGGGCCACAGATACGCAGTATTTT. It is translated as CASSPFEGTGATDTQYF. Drawing the rest from reference TRBV18 and TRBJ2-3, the complete variable domain is NAGVMQNPRHLVRRRGQEARLRCSPMKGHSHVYWYRQLPEEGLKFMVYLQKENIIDESGMPKERFSAEFPKEGPSILRIQQVVRGDSAAYFCASSPFEGTGATDTQYFGPGTRLTVL.

The genes are TRBV5-1 and TRBJ2-1; TRBD2 aligns across 11 bases. V trimming: 3 bases; J trimming: 7 bases; junction bases outside the gene matches: 3. Looked up from germline, CDR1 is SGHRS and CDR2 is YFSETQ. The CDR3 consists of 14 residues. The CDR3 bases are TGCGCCAGCAGCTATGGGACTAGCGGAAATGAGCAGTTCTTC. Translation: CASSYGTSGNEQFF.

This chain links TRBV5-4 with TRBJ2-1, with a weak D call TRBD2 (6 bases). The CDR3 covers 13 residues. The V gene's germline CDR1 is SGHNT and CDR2 YYREEE (reference sequence). V was clipped by 7 bases and J by 6 bases, with 14 bases between them. The DNA for the CDR3 is TGTGCCAGCTTAGCGGCGGGGCGCAATGAGCAGTTCTTC. It yields the protein CASLAAGRNEQFF.

This chain links TRBV21-1 with TRBJ2-5; the listed D gene, TRBD2, was not tested against the DNA. TRBV21-1 represents a pseudogene. There are 13 residues in the CDR3. The CDR3 DNA reads TGTGCCAGCAGCAACTCTGGGAGGAAGACCCAGTACTTC. Its protein is CASSNSGRKTQYF.

CDR3 sequence: CATRGNTGELFF. The DNA for the CDR3 is TGTGCCACGCGGGGGAACACCGGGGAGCTGTTTTTT. The rearrangement joins TRBV19 to TRBJ2-2; D may be TRBD2 (6 bases). This CDR3 contains 12 residues. Trimming took off 10 bases at V and 1 base at J, with 7 bases between the two ends. Germline-derived CDR1 and CDR2 are LNHDA and SQIVND (reference sequence).

The chain has TRBV30 and TRBJ1-1; D is perhaps TRBD1 (6 bases). Germline CDR1 GTSNPN, CDR2 SVGIG (reference sequence). The length of the CDR3 is 12 residues. V was trimmed by 5 bases and J by 4 bases, leaving 11 bases between them. Here the CDR3 reads CAWDRLGTEAFF. DNA of the CDR3: TGTGCCTGGGACAGGTTAGGCACTGAAGCTTTCTTT.

This chain links TRBV6-6 with TRBJ1-1; a weak D match, TRBD1 (6 bases). Deletions cut 6 bases from V and 0 bases from J, with 11 bases between. The CDR3 is 14 amino acids. CDR1 and CDR2 from the germline V gene are MNHNY and SVGAGI (reference sequence). CDR3 bases: TGTGCCAGCAGCAAGACAGGACTGAACACTGAAGCTTTCTTT. This translates into CASSKTGLNTEAFF.

The rearrangement links TRBV11-2 to TRBJ2-1; 7 nucleotides agree with TRBD2. Germline loops: CDR1 SGHAT, CDR2 FQNNGV. Trimming took 5 bases from V and 2 from J; bases not matched to a gene: 9. The CDR3 contains 16 residues. The CDR3 nucleotides are TGTGCCAGCAGCCCCTTCTGGGAGGGCCCCTACAATGAGCAGTTCTTC. Translating gives CASSPFWEGPYNEQFF.

J is TRBJ1-2 and V is TRBV14; 9 bases are shared with TRBD1. Germline V gene lookup returns CDR1 SGHDN and CDR2 FVKESK. V lost 1 base to trimming and J lost 4 bases; unmatched junction nucleotides: 1. This CDR3 has 14 residues. The CDR3 region has the DNA TGTGCCAGCAGCCAAGGGACAGGGGTCTATGGCTACACCTTC. Translation: CASSQGTGVYGYTF.

The count of this clone is one. J is TRBJ2-7 and V is TRBV27; 8 nucleotides agree with TRBD1. The CDR3 is 14 residues long. J was trimmed by 7 bases and V by 5 bases; bases with no gene match: 10. Per the germline V gene, CDR1 is MNHEY and CDR2 is SMNVEV (reference sequence). CDR3 sequence reads: CASSPARTGREQYF. The CDR3 nucleotides are TGTGCCAGCAGTCCCGCGAGGACAGGGAGAGAGCAGTACTTC.

The table lists this clone with a count of one. The chain combines TRBV4-1 with TRBJ2-1; weak D call: TRBD1 (5 bases). The CDR3 has 14 amino acids. Trimming took 1 base from V and 3 from J, leaving 7 bases between them. The germline gives CDR1 MGHRA, CDR2 YSYEKL. The CDR3 coding sequence is TGCGCCAGCAGCCAAGGGGGCCTCTACAATGAGCAGTTCTTC. Protein product: CASSQGGLYNEQFF.

This chain links TRBV6-5 with TRBJ1-1; D perhaps matches TRBD1 (6 bases). This CDR3 is 16 amino acids long. Germline-derived CDR1 and CDR2 are MNHEY and SVGAGI. V gave up 4 bases and J gave up 6 bases, with 21 bases separating them. The CDR3 reads CASSFVQGRDRAEAFF. Written as DNA, the CDR3 is TGTGCCAGCAGTTTTGTACAGGGACGCGATCGGGCTGAAGCTTTCTTT.

The V and J genes are TRBV6-5 and TRBJ2-7; TRBD2 might be the D (6 bases). V gave up 8 bases and J gave up 7 bases, with 18 bases separating them. The germline V gene has CDR1 MNHEY and CDR2 SVGAGI. The CDR3 has 13 amino acids. The CDR3 region is CASGGTGEIEQYF. The CDR3 DNA sequence: TGTGCCAGCGGAGGCACGGGGGAGATTGAGCAGTACTTC.

Only a few counts were recorded for this clone. This chain joins TRBV27 and TRBJ2-1; 7 nucleotides align to TRBD1. With 3 bases clipped from V and 4 bases from J, the junction kept 3 bases outside the gene matches. Germline assignment: CDR1 MNHEY and CDR2 SMNVEV (reference sequence). The CDR3 spans 14 residues. CDR3 residues: CASSLRGPYNEQFF. CDR3 DNA sequence: TGTGCCAGCAGTTTGAGGGGGCCATACAATGAGCAGTTCTTC.

This chain joins TRBV7-9 and TRBJ2-1; D not resolved. V lost 3 bases and J lost 6, with 9 bases in between. The CDR3 spans 13 residues. Looked up from germline, CDR1 is SEHNR and CDR2 is FQNEAQ (reference sequence). The CDR3, as DNA: TGTGCCAGCAGCTTCATGGCCAGCAATGAGCAGTTCTTC. Amino acids: CASSFMASNEQFF.